The rows below give T cell receptor beta chains drawn from one sample of a study of cytomegalovirus exposure and HLA in healthy donors. Assay: immunoSEQ multiplex PCR; the TCRdb copy retains only in-frame clones and omits some. Of 100,000 to 150,000 clones in the sample, 80% were seen once. Sequencing input: PBMCs. These receptor sequences come from a woman aged 40 to 50 in good health and CMV-seronegative. Each CDR3 is given with its conserved first and last residue. Expanded clones get a size class; other rows say once, few or many, or leave the size out.

CDR3aa	abundance	v_gene	j_gene
CASSLRPPPGGPLNSPLHF	NA	TRBV27	TRBJ1-6
CASSLGGPVWHF	NA	TRBV11-2	TRBJ2-7
CASSFNFFGQNYGYTF	NA	TRBV5-5	TRBJ1-2
CARPWNLGTPGGEQYF	NA	TRBV10-1	TRBJ2-7
CASSLVAGVGNEQFF	NA	TRBV5-6	TRBJ2-1
CASSRGGHYEQYF	NA	TRBV6-5	TRBJ2-7
CASSQGTGLNTEAFF	few	TRBV7-3	TRBJ1-1
CASRSRRAMNTEAFF	NA	TRBV6-5	TRBJ1-1
CASSLGGQAGKLFF	NA	TRBV7-9	TRBJ1-4
CASSLGRGGGYEQYF	NA	TRBV7-7	NA
CASSGPGGRELFF	NA	TRBV7-3	TRBJ2-2
CASSSLSNSPLHF	NA	TRBV7-8	TRBJ1-6
CASSFGRGLGTEAFF	NA	TRBV7-2	TRBJ1-1
CASSQGSQSSYGYTF	NA	TRBV14	TRBJ1-2
CASSSGTGDEQYF	NA	TRBV2	TRBJ2-7
CASSVGGLAGRNTGELFF	NA	TRBV9	TRBJ2-2
CASSLNSRGPDTQYF	NA	TRBV27	TRBJ2-3
CASRPGQIVYEQYF	NA	TRBV2	TRBJ2-7
CASSETRTAANTGELFF	few	TRBV9	TRBJ2-2
CASSPGLAGYEQYF	NA	TRBV7-2	TRBJ2-7
CASSAIPFDIRGQPQHF	NA	TRBV6-1	TRBJ1-5
CASTRVQETQYF	NA	TRBV2	TRBJ2-5
CSVVYTYEQYF	NA	TRBV29-1	TRBJ2-7
CASSLLGGRRDTQYF	NA	TRBV7-9	TRBJ2-3
CASSTNYEQYF	NA	TRBV14	TRBJ2-7
CASSEAARPGELFF	NA	TRBV2	TRBJ2-2
CASSLEGQNQPQHF	few	TRBV5-1	TRBJ1-5
CASSLGLGLSSYEQYF	NA	TRBV7-9	TRBJ2-7
CASSLDLRGNNQPQHF	NA	TRBV7-8	TRBJ1-5
CASSIGGFPGELFF	NA	TRBV19	TRBJ2-2
CASSQDLGQGSEKLFF	NA	TRBV4-1	TRBJ1-4
CASSPTDRVATEAFF	once	TRBV19	TRBJ1-1
CASTQGGAFTEAFF	NA	TRBV6-5	TRBJ1-1
CASSVQQGYGYTF	NA	TRBV2	TRBJ1-2
CSVLLTGAAEAFF	NA	TRBV29-1	TRBJ1-1
CASSIRRGIYEQYF	NA	TRBV5-6	TRBJ2-7
CASSLGRGGNTIYF	NA	TRBV27	TRBJ1-3
CASRAGTSGRIEQFF	NA	TRBV19	TRBJ2-1
CASVPYSYNEQFF	NA	TRBV6-1	TRBJ2-1
CASSQVPEVPGGYTF	NA	TRBV4-3	TRBJ1-2
CASIDHRDREIF	NA	TRBV27	TRBJ2-1
CSARDTYEQYF	NA	TRBV20-1	TRBJ2-7
CASSHGTGELFF	NA	TRBV28	TRBJ2-2
CASSFPRSYNSPLHF	NA	TRBV28	TRBJ1-6
CASSLTLGGTEAFF	once	TRBV7-3	TRBJ1-1
CASSSGSGSYNEQFF	NA	TRBV5-1	TRBJ2-1
CASSRQGHNSPLHF	NA	TRBV10-1	TRBJ1-6
CASSVGVAGGSGEQFF	NA	TRBV9	TRBJ2-1
CASSSQLSGSYEQYF	NA	TRBV6-6	NA
CASSLSPGGPSRNGYTF	NA	TRBV5-1	TRBJ1-2
CASSPGTSGEGTETQYF	NA	TRBV9	TRBJ2-5
CASSQDISPGLAGDYEQYF	once	TRBV4-3	TRBJ2-7
CASSQDPRGYYEQYF	few	TRBV4-1	TRBJ2-7
CASSDPGQEAFF	NA	TRBV25-1	TRBJ1-1
CASDGTGGTEAFF	NA	TRBV6-1	TRBJ1-1